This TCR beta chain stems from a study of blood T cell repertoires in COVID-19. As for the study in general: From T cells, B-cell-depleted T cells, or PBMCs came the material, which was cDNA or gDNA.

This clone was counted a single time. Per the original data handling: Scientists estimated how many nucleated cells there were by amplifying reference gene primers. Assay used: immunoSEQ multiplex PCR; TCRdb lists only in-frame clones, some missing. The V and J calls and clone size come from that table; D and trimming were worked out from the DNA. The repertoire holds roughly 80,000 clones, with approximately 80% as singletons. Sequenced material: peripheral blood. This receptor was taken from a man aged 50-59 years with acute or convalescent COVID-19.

CDR3 nucleotides: TGTGCCAGCAGTGAAAGGAAAACTAGCGGGAGTACAGATACGCAGTATTTT. Its translation is CASSERKTSGSTDTQYF. V and J are TRBV2 and TRBJ2-3, with TRBD2 matching over 11 bases. The length of the CDR3 is 17 residues. Trimming removed 2 bases from V and 3 bases from J; junction bases left unmatched: 7. Germline V gives CDR1 SNHLY, CDR2 FYNNEI.